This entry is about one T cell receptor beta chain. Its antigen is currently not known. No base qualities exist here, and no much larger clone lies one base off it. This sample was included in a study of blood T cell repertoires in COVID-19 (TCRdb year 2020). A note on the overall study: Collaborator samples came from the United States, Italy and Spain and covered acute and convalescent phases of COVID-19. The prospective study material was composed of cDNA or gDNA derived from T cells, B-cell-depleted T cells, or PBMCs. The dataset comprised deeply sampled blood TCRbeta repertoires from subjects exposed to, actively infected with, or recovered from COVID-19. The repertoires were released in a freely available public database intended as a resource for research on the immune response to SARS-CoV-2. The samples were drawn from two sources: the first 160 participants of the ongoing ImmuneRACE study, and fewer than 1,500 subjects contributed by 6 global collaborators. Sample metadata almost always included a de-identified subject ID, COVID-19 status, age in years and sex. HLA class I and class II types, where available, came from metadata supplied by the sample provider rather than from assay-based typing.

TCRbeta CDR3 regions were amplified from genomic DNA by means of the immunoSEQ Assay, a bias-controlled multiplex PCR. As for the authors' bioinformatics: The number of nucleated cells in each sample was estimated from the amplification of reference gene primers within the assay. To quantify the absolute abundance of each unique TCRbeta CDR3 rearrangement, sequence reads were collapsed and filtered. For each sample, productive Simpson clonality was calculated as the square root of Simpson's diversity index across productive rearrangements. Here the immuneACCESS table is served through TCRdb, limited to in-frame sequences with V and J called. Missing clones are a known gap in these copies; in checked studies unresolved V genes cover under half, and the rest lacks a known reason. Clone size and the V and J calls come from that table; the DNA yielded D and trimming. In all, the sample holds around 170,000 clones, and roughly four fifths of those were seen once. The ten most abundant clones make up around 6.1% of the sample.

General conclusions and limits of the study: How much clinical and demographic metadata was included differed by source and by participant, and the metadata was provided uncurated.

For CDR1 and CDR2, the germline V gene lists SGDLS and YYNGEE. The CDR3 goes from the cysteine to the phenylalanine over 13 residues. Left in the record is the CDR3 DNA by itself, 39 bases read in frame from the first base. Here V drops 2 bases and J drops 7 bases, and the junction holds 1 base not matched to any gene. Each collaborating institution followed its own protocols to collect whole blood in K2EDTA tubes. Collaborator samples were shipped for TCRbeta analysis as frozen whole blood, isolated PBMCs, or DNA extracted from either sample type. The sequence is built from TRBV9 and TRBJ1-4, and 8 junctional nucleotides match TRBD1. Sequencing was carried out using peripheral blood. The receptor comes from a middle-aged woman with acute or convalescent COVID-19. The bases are TGTGCCAGCAGCGTTGGACAGGGTGAAAAACTGTTTTTT. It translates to CASSVGQGEKLFF. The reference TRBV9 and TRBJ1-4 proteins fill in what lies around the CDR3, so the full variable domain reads DSGVTQTPKHLITATGQRVTLRCSPRSGDLSVYWYQQSLDQGLQFLIQYYNGEERAKGNILERFSAQQFPDLHSELNLSSLELGDSALYFCASSVGQGEKLFFGSGTQLSVL.